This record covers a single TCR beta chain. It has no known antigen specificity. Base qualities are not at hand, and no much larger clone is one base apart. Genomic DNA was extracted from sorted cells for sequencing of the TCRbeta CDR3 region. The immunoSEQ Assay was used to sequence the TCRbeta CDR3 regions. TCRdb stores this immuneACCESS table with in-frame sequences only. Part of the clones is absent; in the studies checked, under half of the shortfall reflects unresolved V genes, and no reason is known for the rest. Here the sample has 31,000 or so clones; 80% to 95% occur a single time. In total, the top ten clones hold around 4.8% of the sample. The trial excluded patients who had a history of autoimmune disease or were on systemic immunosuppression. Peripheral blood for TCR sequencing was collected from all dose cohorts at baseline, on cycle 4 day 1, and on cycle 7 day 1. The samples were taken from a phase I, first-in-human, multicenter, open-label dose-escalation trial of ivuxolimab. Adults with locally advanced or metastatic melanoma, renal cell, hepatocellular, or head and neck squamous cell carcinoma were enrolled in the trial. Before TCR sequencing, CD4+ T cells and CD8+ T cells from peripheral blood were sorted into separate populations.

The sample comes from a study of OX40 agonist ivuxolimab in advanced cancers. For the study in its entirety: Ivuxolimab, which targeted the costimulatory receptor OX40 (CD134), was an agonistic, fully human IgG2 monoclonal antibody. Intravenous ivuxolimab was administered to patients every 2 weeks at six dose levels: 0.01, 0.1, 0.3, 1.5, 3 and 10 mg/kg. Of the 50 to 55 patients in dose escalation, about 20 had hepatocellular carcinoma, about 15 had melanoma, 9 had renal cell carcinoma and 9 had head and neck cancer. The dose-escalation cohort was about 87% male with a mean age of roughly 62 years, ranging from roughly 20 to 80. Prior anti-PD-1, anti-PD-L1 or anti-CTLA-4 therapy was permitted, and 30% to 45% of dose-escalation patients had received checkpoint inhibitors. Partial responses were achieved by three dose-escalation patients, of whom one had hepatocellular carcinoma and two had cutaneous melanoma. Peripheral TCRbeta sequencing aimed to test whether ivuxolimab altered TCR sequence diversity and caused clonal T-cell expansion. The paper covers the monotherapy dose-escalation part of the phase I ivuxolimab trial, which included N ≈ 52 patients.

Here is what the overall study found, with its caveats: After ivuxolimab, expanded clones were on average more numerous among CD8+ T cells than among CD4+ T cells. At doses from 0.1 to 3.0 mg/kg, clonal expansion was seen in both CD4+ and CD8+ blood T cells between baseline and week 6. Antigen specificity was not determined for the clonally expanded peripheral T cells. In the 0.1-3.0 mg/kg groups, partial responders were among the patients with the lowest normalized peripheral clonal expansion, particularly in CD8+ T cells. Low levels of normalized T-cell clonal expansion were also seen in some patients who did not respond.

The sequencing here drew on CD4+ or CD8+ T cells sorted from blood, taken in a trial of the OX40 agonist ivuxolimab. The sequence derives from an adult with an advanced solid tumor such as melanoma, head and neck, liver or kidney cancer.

The sequenced DNA is TGTGCCAGCAGCCCTGGGACTAGCGGGGGGAGCTCCTACAATGAGCAGTTCTTC. Protein translation: CASSPGTSGGSSYNEQFF. This sequence uses TRBV9 and TRBJ2-1; 15 bases in the junction line up with TRBD2. V is pruned by 4 bases and J by 0 bases, leaving 5 bases of the junction without a gene match. The CDR3, from cysteine to phenylalanine, totals 18 residues. Just CDR3 DNA is preserved here, 54 bases in frame from base 1. The germline V gene supplies CDR1 SGDLS and CDR2 YYNGEE. With the portions outside the CDR3 filled from the reference TRBV9 and TRBJ2-1 genes, the complete variable region becomes DSGVTQTPKHLITATGQRVTLRCSPRSGDLSVYWYQQSLDQGLQFLIQYYNGEERAKGNILERFSAQQFPDLHSELNLSSLELGDSALYFCASSPGTSGGSSYNEQFFGPGTRLTVL.